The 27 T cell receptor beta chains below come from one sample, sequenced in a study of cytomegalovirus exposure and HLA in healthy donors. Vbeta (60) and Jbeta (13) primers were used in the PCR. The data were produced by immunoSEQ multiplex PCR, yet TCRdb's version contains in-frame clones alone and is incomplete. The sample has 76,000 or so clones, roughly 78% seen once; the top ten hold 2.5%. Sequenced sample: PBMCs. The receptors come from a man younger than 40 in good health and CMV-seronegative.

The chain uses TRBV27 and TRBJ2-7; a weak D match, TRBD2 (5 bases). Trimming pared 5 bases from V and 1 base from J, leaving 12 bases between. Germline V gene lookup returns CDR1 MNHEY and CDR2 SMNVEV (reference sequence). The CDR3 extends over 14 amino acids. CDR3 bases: TGTGCCAGCAGTCCGGACTGGATTTCCTACGAGCAGTACTTC. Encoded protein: CASSPDWISYEQYF.

CDR3 DNA: TGTGCCAGCAGCCAAGATAAACGGGGAACAGATACGCAGTATTTT. Residues: CASSQDKRGTDTQYF. The chain carries TRBV4-2 and TRBJ2-3; a possible D gene is TRBD2 (5 bases). This CDR3 has 15 residues. V dropped 0 bases and J dropped 3 bases, with 10 bases sitting between them. CDR1 is LGHNA and CDR2 is YNFKEQ in the germline V gene.

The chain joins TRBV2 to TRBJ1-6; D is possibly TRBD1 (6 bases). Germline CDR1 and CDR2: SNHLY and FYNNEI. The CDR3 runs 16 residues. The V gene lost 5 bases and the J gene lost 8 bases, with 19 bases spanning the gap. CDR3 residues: CASSRDNRSIYSPLHF. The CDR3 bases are TGTGCCAGCAGTCGGGACAACCGGTCTATATATTCACCCCTCCACTTT. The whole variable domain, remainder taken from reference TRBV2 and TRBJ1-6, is EPEVTQTPSHQVTQMGQEVILRCVPISNHLYFYWYRQILGQKVEFLVSFYNNEISEKSEIFDDQFSVERPDGSNFTLKIRSTKLEDSAMYFCASSRDNRSIYSPLHFGNGTRLTVT.

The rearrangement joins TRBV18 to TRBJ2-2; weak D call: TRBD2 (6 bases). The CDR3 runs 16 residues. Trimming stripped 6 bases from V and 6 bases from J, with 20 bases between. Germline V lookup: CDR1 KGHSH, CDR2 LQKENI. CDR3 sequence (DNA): TGTGCCAGCTCGCCCACCTTACTAGCTCGGGCCGGGGAGCTGTTTTTT. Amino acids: CASSPTLLARAGELFF.

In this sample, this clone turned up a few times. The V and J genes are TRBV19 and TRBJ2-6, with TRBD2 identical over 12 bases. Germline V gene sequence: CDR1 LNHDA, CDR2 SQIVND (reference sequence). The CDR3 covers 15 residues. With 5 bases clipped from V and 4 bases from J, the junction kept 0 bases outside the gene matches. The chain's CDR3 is CASSGLAGGANVLTF. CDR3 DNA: TGTGCCAGTAGTGGACTAGCGGGAGGGGCCAACGTCCTGACTTTC.

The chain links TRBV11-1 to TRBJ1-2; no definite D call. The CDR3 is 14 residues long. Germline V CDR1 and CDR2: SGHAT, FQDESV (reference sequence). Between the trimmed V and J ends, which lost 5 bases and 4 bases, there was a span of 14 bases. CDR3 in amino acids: CASSPSAVSYGYTF. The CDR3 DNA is TGTGCCAGCAGCCCGTCGGCGGTCTCCTATGGCTACACCTTC.

CDR3 in DNA: TGCGCCAGCAGCCCCGGTGCTAGCGGACGGACTGAGCAGTTCTTC. Its translation: CASSPGASGRTEQFF. The chain has TRBV4-3 and TRBJ2-1, with 7 bases fitting TRBD2. In germline, CDR1 is LGHNA, CDR2 YSLEER. The CDR3 has 15 amino acids. V shed 4 bases and J 9 bases; nucleotides not matched to a gene: 12.

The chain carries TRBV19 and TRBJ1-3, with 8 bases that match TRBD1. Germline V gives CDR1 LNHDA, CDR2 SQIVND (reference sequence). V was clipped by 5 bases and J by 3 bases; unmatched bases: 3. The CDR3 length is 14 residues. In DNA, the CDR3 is TGTGCCAGTAGTCCCGGGACAGGTGGAAACACCATATATTTT. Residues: CASSPGTGGNTIYF.

The CDR3 region is CASSLDRANEQFF. CDR3 nucleotides: TGTGCCAGCAGCCTCGACAGGGCCAATGAGCAGTTCTTC. This chain connects TRBV11-2 to TRBJ2-1; 7 nucleotides align to TRBD1. The CDR3 consists of 13 residues. CDR1 and CDR2 from the germline V gene are SGHAT and FQNNGV. Trimming at V came to 5 bases and at J to 6 bases, leaving 4 bases not matched to a gene. The full variable domain, in which reference TRBV11-2 and TRBJ2-1 provide the parts outside the CDR3, is EAGVAQSPRYKIIEKRQSVAFWCNPISGHATLYWYQQILGQGPKLLIQFQNNGVVDDSQLPKDRFSAERLKGVDSTLKIQPAKLEDSAVYLCASSLDRANEQFFGPGTRLTVL.

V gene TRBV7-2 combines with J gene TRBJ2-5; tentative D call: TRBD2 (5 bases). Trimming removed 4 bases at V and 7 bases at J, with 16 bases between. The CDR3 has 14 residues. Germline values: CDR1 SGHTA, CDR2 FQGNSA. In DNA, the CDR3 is TGTGCCAGCAGCTCCTCCCCGGGAATGGTGACCCAGTACTTC. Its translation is CASSSSPGMVTQYF.

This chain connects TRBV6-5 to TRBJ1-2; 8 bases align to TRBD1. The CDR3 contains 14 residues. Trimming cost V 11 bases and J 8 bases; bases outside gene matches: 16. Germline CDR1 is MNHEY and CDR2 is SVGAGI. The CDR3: CAVTSGGALRGYTF. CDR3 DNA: TGTGCCGTGACCTCAGGGGGCGCCCTTAGAGGCTACACCTTC.

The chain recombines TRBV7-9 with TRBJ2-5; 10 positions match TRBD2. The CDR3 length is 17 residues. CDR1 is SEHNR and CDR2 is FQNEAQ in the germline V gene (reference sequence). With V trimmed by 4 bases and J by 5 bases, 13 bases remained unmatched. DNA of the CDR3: TGTGCCAGCAGCTCACCGACAAGCGGGAGGGCACGGGAGACCCAGTACTTC. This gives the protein CASSSPTSGRARETQYF.

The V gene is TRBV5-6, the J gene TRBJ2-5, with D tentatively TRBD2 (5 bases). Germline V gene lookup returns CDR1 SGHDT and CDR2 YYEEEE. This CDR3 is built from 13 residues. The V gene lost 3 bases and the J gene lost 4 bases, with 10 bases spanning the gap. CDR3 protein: CASSSRRGETQYF. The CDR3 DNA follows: TGTGCCAGCAGCTCTCGACGGGGAGAGACCCAGTACTTC.

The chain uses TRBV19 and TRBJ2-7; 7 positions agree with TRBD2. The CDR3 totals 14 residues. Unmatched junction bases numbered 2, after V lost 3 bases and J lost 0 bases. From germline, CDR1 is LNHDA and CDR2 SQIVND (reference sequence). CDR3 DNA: TGTGCCAGTAGTATTAGCGGGTTCTCCTACGAGCAGTACTTC. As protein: CASSISGFSYEQYF.

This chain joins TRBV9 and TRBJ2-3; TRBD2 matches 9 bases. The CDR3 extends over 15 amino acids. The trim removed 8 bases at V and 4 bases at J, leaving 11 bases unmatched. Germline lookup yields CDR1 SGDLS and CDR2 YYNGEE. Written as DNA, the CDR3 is TGTGCCAGTACTCTAGCGGGAAAAGGGTCAGATACGCAGTATTTT. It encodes CASTLAGKGSDTQYF.

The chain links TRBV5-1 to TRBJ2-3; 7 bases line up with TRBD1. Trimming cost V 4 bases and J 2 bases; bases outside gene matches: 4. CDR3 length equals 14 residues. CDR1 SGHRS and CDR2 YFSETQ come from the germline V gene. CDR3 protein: CASSRDSLTDTQYF. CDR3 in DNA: TGCGCCAGCAGCCGGGACAGCCTCACAGATACGCAGTATTTT.

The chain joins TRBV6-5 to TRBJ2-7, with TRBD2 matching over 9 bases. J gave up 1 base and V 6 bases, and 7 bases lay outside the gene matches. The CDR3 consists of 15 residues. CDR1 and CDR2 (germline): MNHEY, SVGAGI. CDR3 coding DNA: TGTGCCAGCAGCCCTAGCGGGGCCATTTCCTACGAGCAGTACTTC. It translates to CASSPSGAISYEQYF.

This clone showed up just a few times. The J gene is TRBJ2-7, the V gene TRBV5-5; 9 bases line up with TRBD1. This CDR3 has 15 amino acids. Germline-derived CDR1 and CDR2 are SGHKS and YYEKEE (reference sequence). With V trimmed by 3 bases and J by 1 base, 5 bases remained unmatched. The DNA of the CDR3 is TGTGCCAGCAGCTATACCGGGACAGGGTCCTACGAGCAGTACTTC. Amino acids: CASSYTGTGSYEQYF.

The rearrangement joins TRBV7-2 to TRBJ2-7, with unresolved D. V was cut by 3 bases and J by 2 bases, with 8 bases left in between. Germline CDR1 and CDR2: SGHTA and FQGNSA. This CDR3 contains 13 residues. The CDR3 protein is CASSFYAAYEQYF. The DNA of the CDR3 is TGTGCCAGCAGCTTCTACGCTGCCTACGAGCAGTACTTC.

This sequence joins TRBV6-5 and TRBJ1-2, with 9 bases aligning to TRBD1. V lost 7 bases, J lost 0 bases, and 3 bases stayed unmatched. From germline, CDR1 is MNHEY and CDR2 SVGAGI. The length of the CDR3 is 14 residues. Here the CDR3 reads CASTRTGANYGYTF. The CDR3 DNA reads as TGTGCCAGCACCCGGACAGGGGCTAACTATGGCTACACCTTC.

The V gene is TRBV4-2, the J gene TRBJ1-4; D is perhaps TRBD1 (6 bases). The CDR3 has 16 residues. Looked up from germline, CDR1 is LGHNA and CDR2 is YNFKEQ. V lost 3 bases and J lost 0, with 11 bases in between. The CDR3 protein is CASSQATGSTNEKLFF. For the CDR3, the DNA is TGTGCCAGCAGCCAGGCTACAGGGTCAACTAATGAAAAACTGTTTTTT.

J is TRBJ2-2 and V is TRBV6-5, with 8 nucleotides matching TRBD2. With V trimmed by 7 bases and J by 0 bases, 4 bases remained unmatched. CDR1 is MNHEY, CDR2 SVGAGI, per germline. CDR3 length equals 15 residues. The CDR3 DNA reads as TGTGCCAGCACGCGGGAGGACGCGAACACCGGGGAGCTGTTTTTT. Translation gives CASTREDANTGELFF.

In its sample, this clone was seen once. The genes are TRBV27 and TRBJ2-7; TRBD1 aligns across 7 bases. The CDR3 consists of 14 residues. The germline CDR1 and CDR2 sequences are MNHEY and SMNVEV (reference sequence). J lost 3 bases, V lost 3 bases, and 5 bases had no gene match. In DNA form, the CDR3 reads TGTGCCAGCAGTTTCACAGGGGCAAACTACGAGCAGTACTTC. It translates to CASSFTGANYEQYF.

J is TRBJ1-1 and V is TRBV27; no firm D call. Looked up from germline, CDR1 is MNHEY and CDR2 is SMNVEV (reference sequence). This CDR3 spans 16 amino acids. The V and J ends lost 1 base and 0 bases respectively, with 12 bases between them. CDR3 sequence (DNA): TGTGCCAGCAGTTTATGGTCAGGTGGAATGAACACTGAAGCTTTCTTT. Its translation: CASSLWSGGMNTEAFF.

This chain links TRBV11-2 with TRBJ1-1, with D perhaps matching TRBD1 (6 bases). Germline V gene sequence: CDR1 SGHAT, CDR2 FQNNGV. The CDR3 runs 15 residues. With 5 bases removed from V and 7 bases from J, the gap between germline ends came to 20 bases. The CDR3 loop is CASSQGPWDRGEAFF. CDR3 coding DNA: TGTGCCAGCAGCCAGGGGCCTTGGGACCGGGGTGAAGCTTTCTTT.

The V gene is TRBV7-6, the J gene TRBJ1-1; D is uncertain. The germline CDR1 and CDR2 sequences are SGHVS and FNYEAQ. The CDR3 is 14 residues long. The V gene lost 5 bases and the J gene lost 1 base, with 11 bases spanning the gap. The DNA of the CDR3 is TGTGCCAGCAGCCGTATAACGGGGAACACTGAAGCTTTCTTT. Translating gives CASSRITGNTEAFF.

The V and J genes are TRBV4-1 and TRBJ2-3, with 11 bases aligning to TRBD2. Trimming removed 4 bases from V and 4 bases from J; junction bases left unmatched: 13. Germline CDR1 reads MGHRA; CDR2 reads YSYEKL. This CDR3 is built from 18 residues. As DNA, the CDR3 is TGCGCCAGCAGCCGGTCAGGGGGGCTAGCGGGAGGATCAGATACGCAGTATTTT. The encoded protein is CASSRSGGLAGGSDTQYF.